The 17 T cell receptor beta chains below come from one sample, sequenced in a study of T cells after posttransplantation cyclophosphamide. Using immunoSEQ multiplex PCR, the repertoire was profiled, and TCRdb retains in-frame clones only, with some absent. The data hold roughly 1,400 clones, with 70% to 80% observed a single time. Cyclophosphamide on days +3 and +4 followed busulfan-fludarabine conditioning and a marrow graft. This sample comprised CD4+ T cells sorted from PBMCs, obtained after allogeneic stem cell transplant with posttransplant cyclophosphamide. The receptors come from a male patient in his fifties who received an allogeneic stem cell transplant from an unrelated donor, was CMV-positive, and had acute GVHD only. These T cells may partly come from the graft donor.

The rearrangement joins TRBV5-6 to TRBJ2-3; 8 nucleotides agree with TRBD2. The CDR3 extends over 16 amino acids. CDR1 and CDR2 (germline): SGHDT, YYEEEE. The V segment lost 4 bases and the J segment 2 bases; nucleotides outside the gene matches: 9. This CDR3 reads CASSHGLAGFTDTQYF. CDR3 DNA: TGTGCCAGCAGCCACGGGTTAGCGGGGTTCACAGATACGCAGTATTTT. Variable domain in full (rest from reference TRBV5-6 and TRBJ2-3): DAGVTQSPTHLIKTRGQQVTLRCSPKSGHDTVSWYQQALGQGPQFIFQYYEEEERQRGNFPDRFSGHQFPNYSSELNVNALLLGDSALYLCASSHGLAGFTDTQYFGPGTRLTVL.

V usage is TRBV27 and J usage is TRBJ2-2; D call uncertain. The CDR3 covers 15 residues. Germline V gene lookup returns CDR1 MNHEY and CDR2 SMNVEV (reference sequence). V lost 2 bases, J lost 6 bases, and 13 bases lay in between. The DNA for the CDR3 is TGTGCCAGCAGTTTAAGGCGCCAGGTTGCCGGGGAGCTGTTTTTT. It yields the protein CASSLRRQVAGELFF.

V is TRBV7-2 and J is TRBJ2-7; 9 nucleotides line up with TRBD1. The CDR3 covers 15 residues. The V gene end was trimmed by 5 bases and the J gene end by 5 bases; junction bases not matched to a gene: 10. Germline CDR1 SGHTA, CDR2 FQGNSA. CDR3: CASSKGPGQGNEQYF. CDR3 DNA sequence: TGTGCCAGCAGCAAGGGACCGGGACAGGGTAACGAGCAGTACTTC.

The V and J genes are TRBV5-1 and TRBJ1-5; D is ambiguous. CDR1 is SGHRS, CDR2 YFSETQ, per germline. V was trimmed by 0 bases and J by 0 bases, leaving 7 bases between them. The CDR3 runs 15 residues. The CDR3 loop reads CASSLDSGSNQPQHF. As DNA, the CDR3 is TGCGCCAGCAGCTTGGACTCAGGTAGCAATCAGCCCCAGCATTTT.

This clone came up a few times. The J gene is TRBJ1-4, the V gene TRBV28, with 9 bases lining up with TRBD1. The CDR3 runs to 16 residues. The germline V gene has CDR1 MDHEN and CDR2 SYDVKM. The trim removed 3 bases at V and 4 bases at J, leaving 6 bases unmatched. The CDR3 is CASSLLLGQGNEKLFF. The CDR3 coding sequence is TGTGCCAGCAGTTTGCTTTTGGGACAGGGTAATGAAAAACTGTTTTTT.

This chain joins TRBV28 and TRBJ2-5; D possibly corresponds to TRBD1 (5 bases). With 3 bases removed from V and 1 base from J, the gap between germline ends came to 15 bases. Germline CDR1 is MDHEN and CDR2 is SYDVKM. This CDR3 region has 16 residues. The CDR3 sequence is CASSFMGPTIQETQYF. The CDR3 DNA is TGTGCCAGCAGTTTCATGGGGCCTACTATCCAAGAGACCCAGTACTTC.

This clone was recorded only once. The chain recombines TRBV7-2 with TRBJ2-7, with D possibly matching TRBD2 (5 bases). V was pared by 4 bases and J by 2 bases, with 15 bases between. CDR1 is SGHTA, CDR2 FQGNSA, per germline. The CDR3 covers 15 residues. The CDR3 loop is CASSYWTRGTYEQYF. In DNA, the CDR3 is TGTGCCAGCAGCTACTGGACTCGTGGTACCTACGAGCAGTACTTC.

This clone occurred a few times. V and J are TRBV19 and TRBJ1-3; D remains ambiguous. Trimming stripped 5 bases from V and 2 bases from J, with 10 bases between. The CDR3 sequence is 14 residues long. Germline V gives CDR1 LNHDA, CDR2 SQIVND (reference sequence). This CDR3 reads CASSDWETGNTIYF. The CDR3 DNA follows: TGTGCCAGTAGTGACTGGGAGACTGGAAACACCATATATTTT.

J is TRBJ2-2 and V is TRBV10-1, with D hard to call. This CDR3 has 13 residues. Germline V lookup: CDR1 WNHNN, CDR2 SYGVQD (reference sequence). Trimming left V 3 bases short and J 7 bases short, with 9 bases between. CDR3 nucleotides: TGCGCCAGCAGTGATCAGGTTGTCGGGGAGCTGTTTTTT. It translates to CASSDQVVGELFF.

The table lists this clone with a few counts. The CDR3: CSAWHNEKLFF. CDR3 sequence (DNA): TGCAGCGCCTGGCATAATGAAAAACTGTTTTTT. The chain uses TRBV29-1 and TRBJ1-4; D gene uncertain. V was cut by 7 bases and J by 4 bases, with 7 bases left in between. Germline V gene lookup returns CDR1 SQVTM and CDR2 ANQGSEA. The CDR3 is made up of 11 amino acids.

The chain uses TRBV5-1 and TRBJ2-6, with 7 bases fitting TRBD2. Looked up from germline, CDR1 is SGHRS and CDR2 is YFSETQ. Trimming cost V 2 bases and J 12 bases; bases outside gene matches: 8. This CDR3 is built from 14 residues. In DNA form, the CDR3 reads TGCGCCAGCAGCTTATATACAGCGGGGAGCGTCCTGACTTTC. This codes for CASSLYTAGSVLTF.

The gene calls are TRBV5-1 and TRBJ1-3; the match to TRBD1 covers 7 bases. Per the germline V gene, CDR1 is SGHRS and CDR2 is YFSETQ. This CDR3 spans 16 amino acids. V gave up 2 bases and J gave up 0 bases; unmatched junction bases: 5. This chain's CDR3 is CASSLEGGRSGNTIYF. CDR3 nucleotides: TGCGCCAGCAGCTTAGAAGGGGGCCGCTCTGGAAACACCATATATTTT.

A single count supports this clone. This rearrangement joins TRBV7-2 to TRBJ1-4; D gene unclear. Trimming removed 1 base from V and 5 bases from J, with 8 bases in between. CDR3 length: 14 residues. The germline CDR1 and CDR2 sequences are SGHTA and FQGNSA. CDR3 in amino acids: CASSLGRRNEKLFF. The CDR3 DNA sequence: TGTGCCAGCAGCTTAGGGAGACGGAATGAAAAACTGTTTTTT.

V usage is TRBV7-8 and J usage is TRBJ1-1; D gene uncertain. This CDR3 region has 17 residues. Germline lookup yields CDR1 SGHVS and CDR2 FQNEAQ. The V gene lost 4 bases and the J gene lost 0 bases, with 18 bases spanning the gap. CDR3 DNA: TGTGCCAGCAGCTCGCCCTTACTAGAACCGATGAACACTGAAGCTTTCTTT. It yields the protein CASSSPLLEPMNTEAFF.

This clone was seen once. V usage is TRBV7-2 and J usage is TRBJ2-1; 10 bases are shared with TRBD2. V lost 5 bases and J lost 7; bases outside the gene matches: 8. The CDR3 is 15 residues long. CDR1 and CDR2 from the germline V gene are SGHTA and FQGNSA. The CDR3 coding sequence is TGTGCCAGCAGCCTCAGCGGGGGGGCCCAGAATGAGCAGTTCTTC. Protein sequence: CASSLSGGAQNEQFF.

The V gene is TRBV21-1, the J gene TRBJ1-1. TRBV21-1 is marked as a pseudogene. The CDR3 sequence is 16 residues long. The CDR3 region is CASSKVGGRSWTEAFF. The CDR3 DNA reads TGTGCCAGCAGCAAAGTGGGAGGGAGGTCGTGGACTGAAGCTTTCTTT.

The chain is built from TRBV7-6 and TRBJ1-1, with D maybe TRBD1 (5 bases). In germline, CDR1 is SGHVS, CDR2 FNYEAQ. The CDR3 totals 11 residues. Trimming left V 5 bases short and J 10 bases short, with 11 bases between. CDR3 in DNA: TGTGCCAGCAGCACGGGACTTATAGCTTTCTTT. The encoded protein is CASSTGLIAFF. The full variable domain, its missing parts supplied by reference TRBV7-6 and TRBJ1-1, is GAGVSQSPRYKVTKRGQDVALRCDPISGHVSLYWYRQALGQGPEFLTYFNYEAQQDKSGLPNDRFSAERPEGSISTLTIQRTEQRDSAMYRCASSTGLIAFFGQGTRLTVV.